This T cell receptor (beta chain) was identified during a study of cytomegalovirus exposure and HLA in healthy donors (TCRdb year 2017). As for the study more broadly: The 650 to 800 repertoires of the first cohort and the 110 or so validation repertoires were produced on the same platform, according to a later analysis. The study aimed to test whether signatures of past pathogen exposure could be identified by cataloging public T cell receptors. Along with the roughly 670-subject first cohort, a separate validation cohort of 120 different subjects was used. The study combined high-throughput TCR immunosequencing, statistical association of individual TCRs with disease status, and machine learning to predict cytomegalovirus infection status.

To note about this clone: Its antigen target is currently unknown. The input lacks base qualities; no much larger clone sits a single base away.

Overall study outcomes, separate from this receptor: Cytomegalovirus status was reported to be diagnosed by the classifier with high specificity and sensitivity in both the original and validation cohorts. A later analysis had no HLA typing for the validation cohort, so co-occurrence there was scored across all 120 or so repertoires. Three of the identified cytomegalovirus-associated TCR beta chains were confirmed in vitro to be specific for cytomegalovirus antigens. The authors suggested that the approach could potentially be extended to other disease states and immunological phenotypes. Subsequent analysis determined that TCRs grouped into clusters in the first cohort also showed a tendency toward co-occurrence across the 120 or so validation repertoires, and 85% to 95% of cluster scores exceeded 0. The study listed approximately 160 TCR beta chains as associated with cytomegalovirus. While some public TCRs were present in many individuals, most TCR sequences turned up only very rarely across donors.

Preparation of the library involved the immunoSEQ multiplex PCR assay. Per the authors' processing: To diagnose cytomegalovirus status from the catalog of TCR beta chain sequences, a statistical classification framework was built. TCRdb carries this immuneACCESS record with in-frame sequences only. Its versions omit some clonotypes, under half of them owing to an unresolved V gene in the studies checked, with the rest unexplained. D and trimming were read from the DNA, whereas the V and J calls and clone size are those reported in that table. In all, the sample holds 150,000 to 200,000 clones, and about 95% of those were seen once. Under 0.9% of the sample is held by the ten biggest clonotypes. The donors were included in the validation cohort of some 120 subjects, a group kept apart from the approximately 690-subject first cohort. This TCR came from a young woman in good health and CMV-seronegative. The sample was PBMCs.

The nucleotides are TGTGCCAGCAGTGCATTAGCGGGGGGGGAGACCCAGTACTTC. This sequence encodes CASSALAGGETQYF. The chain is encoded by TRBV6-1 joined to TRBJ2-5, with TRBD2 identical over 11 junction bases. The CDR3 goes from the cysteine to the phenylalanine over 14 residues. The read is trimmed to its CDR3 DNA, 42 bases read in frame from base 1. CDR1 and CDR2 were assigned from the germline V gene as MNHNS and SASEGT. The germline V and J ends show losses of 4 bases and 5 bases respectively, and no gene match explains 3 bases of the junction.